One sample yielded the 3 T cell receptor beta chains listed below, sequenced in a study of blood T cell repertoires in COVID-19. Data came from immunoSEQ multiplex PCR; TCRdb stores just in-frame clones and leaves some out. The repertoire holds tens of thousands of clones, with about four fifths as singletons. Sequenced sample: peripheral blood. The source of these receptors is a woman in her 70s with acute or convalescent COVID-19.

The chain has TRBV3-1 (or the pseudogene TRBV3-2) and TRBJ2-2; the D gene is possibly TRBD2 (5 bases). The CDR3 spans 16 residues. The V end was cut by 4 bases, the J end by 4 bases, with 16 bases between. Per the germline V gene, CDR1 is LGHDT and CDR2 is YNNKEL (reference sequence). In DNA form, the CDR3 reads TGTGCCAGCAGCCCCAACCCCAGCGGTGGCACCGGGGAGCTGTTTTTT. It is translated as CASSPNPSGGTGELFF.

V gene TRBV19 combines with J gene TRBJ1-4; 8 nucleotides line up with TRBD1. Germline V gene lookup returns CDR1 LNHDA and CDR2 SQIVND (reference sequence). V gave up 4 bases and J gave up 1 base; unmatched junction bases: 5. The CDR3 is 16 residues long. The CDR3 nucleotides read TGTGCCAGTAGTACATACGGACAGGGAACTAATGAAAAACTGTTTTTT. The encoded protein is CASSTYGQGTNEKLFF.

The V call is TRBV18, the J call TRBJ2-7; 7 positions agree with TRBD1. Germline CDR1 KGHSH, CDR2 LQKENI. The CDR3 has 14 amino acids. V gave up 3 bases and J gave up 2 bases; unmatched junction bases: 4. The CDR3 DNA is TGTGCCAGCTCACCGGGGACAGCTGCCTACGAGCAGTACTTC. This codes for CASSPGTAAYEQYF.